The present T cell receptor (beta chain) was sequenced within a study of cytomegalovirus exposure and HLA in healthy donors. With 60 Vbeta and 13 Jbeta primers, the PCR was carried out. The data were produced by immunoSEQ multiplex PCR, yet TCRdb's version contains in-frame clones alone and is incomplete. The table records 150,000 to 180,000 clones, around 80% of them present only once. Study-wide points: Some TCR beta chains (about 170 of them) were listed as cytomegalovirus-associated.

V lost 3 bases and J lost 0, with 8 bases in between. From germline, CDR1 is SEHNR and CDR2 FQNEAQ (reference sequence). The CDR3 contains 14 residues. For this clone: Its specificity is unknown.

The V call is TRBV7-9, the J call TRBJ1-1, with a tentative D call TRBD1 (6 bases). Sequencing was performed on PBMCs. This clonotype originated in a man aged 25-45 years in good health and CMV-seropositive. The CDR3 here is CASSFTGLNTEAFF. CDR3 bases: TGTGCCAGCAGCTTCACAGGGCTGAACACTGAAGCTTTCTTT.